Each of the 21 T cell receptor beta chains below was sequenced from the same sample in a study of blood T cell repertoires in COVID-19. Produced via immunoSEQ multiplex PCR; TCRdb's table is partial and in-frame only. Of approximately 120,000 clones in the sample, 75% to 90% were seen once. Sequencing was done on a sample of peripheral blood. These receptor sequences come from an elderly woman with COVID-19, enrolled during active disease.

The J gene is TRBJ1-4, the V gene TRBV6-2 or TRBV6-3; perhaps TRBD1 as D (6 bases). V gave up 4 bases and J gave up 8 bases, with 17 bases separating them. Germline V gives CDR1 MNHEY, CDR2 SVGEGT. The CDR3 extends over 15 amino acids. CDR3 in amino acids: CASSSATGWREKLFF. The DNA of the CDR3 is TGTGCCAGCAGTTCCGCTACAGGGTGGCGAGAAAAACTGTTTTTT.

J is TRBJ2-5 and V is TRBV6-5; D gene unclear. Trimming took off 6 bases at V and 4 bases at J, with 15 bases between the two ends. Germline V gene sequence: CDR1 MNHEY, CDR2 SVGAGI. The CDR3 loop spans 14 amino acids. Here the CDR3 DNA reads TGTGCCAGCAGCTCTGCCGCTAGAAGAGAGACCCAGTACTTC. Translation gives CASSSAARRETQYF.

This sequence joins TRBV19 and TRBJ1-1; D may be TRBD1 (6 bases). This CDR3 region has 13 residues. V lost 4 bases and J lost 7, with 13 bases in between. Germline loops: CDR1 LNHDA, CDR2 SQIVND (reference sequence). The CDR3 DNA reads as TGTGCCAGTAGTAGGACAGTACTACTTGAAGCTTTCTTT. Translating it yields CASSRTVLLEAFF.

The rearrangement joins TRBV19 to TRBJ2-1; 9 bases agree with TRBD2. The junction had 7 bases not matched to a gene; V was cut back by 4 bases and J by 6 bases. Per germline, CDR1 LNHDA and CDR2 SQIVND (reference sequence). The CDR3 runs 15 residues. The CDR3 nucleotides are TGTGCCAGTAGTAAGGCGACTAGCGGAACCAATGAGCAGTTCTTC. It is translated as CASSKATSGTNEQFF.

V is TRBV5-1 and J is TRBJ2-3; 10 nucleotides match TRBD2. The V gene end was trimmed by 6 bases and the J gene end by 4 bases; junction bases not matched to a gene: 5. CDR1 and CDR2 (germline): SGHRS, YFSETQ. The CDR3 covers 14 residues. Written as DNA, the CDR3 is TGCGCCAGCAATGATGGGACTAGCGCAGATACGCAGTATTTT. Translating it yields CASNDGTSADTQYF.

V and J are TRBV12-3 or TRBV12-4 and TRBJ2-7; D not resolved. The V end was cut by 6 bases, the J end by 2 bases, with 8 bases between. This CDR3 spans 12 amino acids. For the CDR3, the DNA is TGTGCCAGCAGCGTCGGTCCCTACGAGCAGTACTTC. Encoded protein: CASSVGPYEQYF.

The CDR3 region has the DNA TGTGCCAGCAGTTTGGTAGGGGGCACCGGGGAGCTGTTTTTT. It encodes CASSLVGGTGELFF. J is TRBJ2-2 and V is TRBV28; D possibly corresponds to TRBD1 (6 bases). This CDR3 contains 14 residues. Germline CDR1 reads MDHEN; CDR2 reads SYDVKM. Trimming took off 3 bases at V and 4 bases at J, with 9 bases between the two ends.

This clone was seen only once. This chain joins TRBV6-1 and TRBJ2-7, with 8 bases lining up with TRBD2. CDR3 size: 15 residues. Germline V gene lookup returns CDR1 MNHNS and CDR2 SASEGT. The V segment lost 0 bases and the J segment 7 bases; nucleotides outside the gene matches: 8. For the CDR3, the DNA is TGTGCCAGCAGTGAAGCGCTCGCGGGAGGAGGTGAGCAGTACTTC. Its protein product is CASSEALAGGGEQYF.

The chain uses TRBV27 and TRBJ2-7; no clear D. V lost 2 bases to trimming and J lost 6 bases, with 14 bases between them. The CDR3 runs to 14 residues. Germline lookup yields CDR1 MNHEY and CDR2 SMNVEV (reference sequence). The CDR3 protein is CASSLNPSGREQYF. The CDR3 nucleotides are TGTGCCAGCAGTTTAAACCCCTCTGGCCGCGAGCAGTACTTC.

V and J are TRBV29-1 and TRBJ2-5; 9 nucleotides match TRBD1. The ends lost 1 base at V and 5 bases at J; junction bases unmatched: 2. Germline assignment: CDR1 SQVTM and CDR2 ANQGSEA. The CDR3 covers 13 residues. The CDR3: CSVEGDRVETQYF. The DNA for the CDR3 is TGCAGCGTTGAAGGGGACAGGGTGGAGACCCAGTACTTC.

The CDR3 here is CASSQEEVDPLNEQFF. CDR3 nucleotides: TGCGCCAGCAGCCAAGAGGAGGTAGATCCGCTTAATGAGCAGTTCTTC. The V gene is TRBV4-1, the J gene TRBJ2-1; weak D call: TRBD2 (5 bases). CDR3 size: 16 residues. Per the germline V gene, CDR1 is MGHRA and CDR2 is YSYEKL. The V end lost 0 bases, the J end lost 7 bases, and 16 bases lay between the germline ends.

The chain combines TRBV7-2 with TRBJ1-2; 7 bases match TRBD1. The CDR3 sequence is 15 residues long. In germline, CDR1 is SGHTA, CDR2 FQGNSA. V shed 5 bases, J shed 2 bases, and the junction held 8 bases outside the gene matches. This CDR3 is CASSRTGTDNYGYTF. The CDR3 nucleotides are TGTGCCAGCAGCCGTACCGGGACAGACAACTATGGCTACACCTTC.

This chain joins TRBV9 and TRBJ2-3; 9 positions agree with TRBD2. CDR3 length: 18 residues. Germline V gene lookup returns CDR1 SGDLS and CDR2 YYNGEE. The junction had 16 bases not matched to a gene; V was cut back by 2 bases and J by 6 bases. The CDR3 DNA is TGTGCCAGCAGCGTCGGTCAGGGCGGGAGGGTACGAAGGGATACGCAGTATTTT. It is translated as CASSVGQGGRVRRDTQYF.

This chain connects TRBV7-2 to TRBJ2-5; 8 bases fit TRBD2. Trimming cost V 1 base and J 2 bases; bases outside gene matches: 6. The CDR3 spans 16 residues. Per the germline V gene, CDR1 is SGHTA and CDR2 is FQGNSA. The chain's CDR3 is CASSLGPGLDQETQYF. The CDR3, as DNA: TGTGCCAGCAGCTTAGGTCCGGGACTAGATCAAGAGACCCAGTACTTC. The full variable domain, in which reference TRBV7-2 and TRBJ2-5 provide the parts outside the CDR3, is GAGVSQSPSNKVTEKGKDVELRCDPISGHTALYWYRQSLGQGLEFLIYFQGNSAPDKSGLPSDRFSAERTGGSVSTLTIQRTQQEDSAVYLCASSLGPGLDQETQYFGPGTRLLVL.

This clone was observed a few times. The chain uses TRBV2 and TRBJ2-5; the match to TRBD1 covers 11 bases. The CDR3 has 12 residues. Germline assignment: CDR1 SNHLY and CDR2 FYNNEI. The DNA for the CDR3 is TGTGCGGGACAGGGGGATGAAGAGACCCAGTACTTC. Translation gives CAGQGDEETQYF.

The J gene is TRBJ2-7, the V gene TRBV5-6; TRBD2 matches at 8 bases. This CDR3 is 14 amino acids long. CDR1 SGHDT and CDR2 YYEEEE come from the germline V gene. The J segment lost 2 bases and the V segment lost 4 bases, leaving 5 bases of the junction unmatched. CDR3 protein: CASSPGRAAYEQYF. In DNA, the CDR3 is TGTGCCAGCAGCCCCGGGAGGGCCGCCTACGAGCAGTACTTC. The entire variable domain, with the rest obtained from reference TRBV5-6 and TRBJ2-7, is as follows: DAGVTQSPTHLIKTRGQQVTLRCSPKSGHDTVSWYQQALGQGPQFIFQYYEEEERQRGNFPDRFSGHQFPNYSSELNVNALLLGDSALYLCASSPGRAAYEQYFGPGTRLTVT.

This chain links TRBV6-5 with TRBJ1-2; D ambiguous. V lost 6 bases to trimming and J lost 4 bases, with 18 bases between them. Germline CDR1 is MNHEY and CDR2 is SVGAGI. The CDR3 has 15 amino acids. The CDR3 is CASSADPASGYGYTF. In DNA, the CDR3 is TGTGCCAGCAGCGCCGACCCCGCCTCGGGCTATGGCTACACCTTC.

On this clone itself: At the DNA level, this CDR3 is encoded by other sequences in the same sample as well. The rearrangement links TRBV2 to TRBJ2-2, with a possible D match to TRBD2 (5 bases). V shed 6 bases and J shed 4 bases, with 12 bases lying between them. This CDR3 region has 14 residues. The germline CDR1 and CDR2 sequences are SNHLY and FYNNEI. The chain's CDR3 is CASSADFLTGELFF. The CDR3 DNA is TGTGCCAGCAGCGCGGACTTTCTCACCGGGGAGCTGTTTTTT.

The V and J genes are TRBV6-2 or TRBV6-3 and TRBJ1-2; the D gene is possibly TRBD1 (5 bases). The CDR3 has 13 amino acids. From germline, CDR1 is MNHEY and CDR2 SVGEGT. V lost 6 bases, J lost 9 bases, and 17 bases lay in between. Written as DNA, the CDR3 is TGTGCCAGCAGCCACAGGCACCCAGGAAGCTACACCTTC. The encoded protein is CASSHRHPGSYTF.

This sequence joins TRBV18 and TRBJ1-4; D ambiguous. V was pared by 1 base and J by 4 bases, with 7 bases between. The CDR3 sequence is 14 residues long. The germline gives CDR1 KGHSH, CDR2 LQKENI. CDR3 nucleotides: TGTGCCAGCTCACCACGGGGAGTTAATGAAAAACTGTTTTTT. As protein: CASSPRGVNEKLFF.

The gene calls are TRBV6-5 and TRBJ2-1, with 9 bases identical to TRBD2. After removal of 4 bases from V and 0 bases from J, the junction contained 4 bases not matched to a gene. This CDR3 region has 16 residues. CDR1 is MNHEY, CDR2 SVGAGI, per germline. CDR3 sequence reads: CASSSQAGGSYNEQFF. The CDR3 coding sequence is TGTGCCAGCAGTTCCCAAGCGGGGGGCTCCTACAATGAGCAGTTCTTC.